One and the same sample provided the 17 T cell receptor beta chains below, sequenced in a study of blood T cell repertoires in COVID-19. Produced via immunoSEQ multiplex PCR; TCRdb's table is partial and in-frame only. Altogether some 200,000 clones are present, 87% being singletons, with the ten largest covering about 2.2%. Input material: PBMCs or T cells enriched from blood (not recorded which). Every receptor here comes from a woman aged 25 to 39 who had recovered from COVID-19.

The genes are TRBV6-1 and TRBJ1-2; possible D gene TRBD1, 5 bases. In germline, CDR1 is MNHNS, CDR2 SASEGT. The CDR3 contains 17 residues. The ends were cut back, 4 bases at V and 8 bases at J, with 26 bases in the middle. The CDR3 coding sequence is TGTGCCAGCAGTGGCCCCCGGGGGACTTCTGGACTGGGGGGCTACACCTTC. This encodes CASSGPRGTSGLGGYTF.

The chain carries TRBV11-2 and TRBJ1-2; a possible D gene is TRBD1 (5 bases). Trimming removed 4 bases from V and 4 bases from J, with 16 bases in between. The CDR3 consists of 15 residues. Germline V gene sequence: CDR1 SGHAT, CDR2 FQNNGV. DNA of the CDR3: TGTGCCAGCAGCTCCTTCAGGGCCGGGGGCTATGGCTACACCTTC. This translates into CASSSFRAGGYGYTF.

V gene TRBV4-1 combines with J gene TRBJ1-4; D perhaps matches TRBD1 (6 bases). Germline V lookup: CDR1 MGHRA, CDR2 YSYEKL. This CDR3 has 15 amino acids. The V end lost 5 bases, the J end lost 8 bases, and 18 bases lay between the germline ends. The CDR3 spells CASSLPAGANEKLFF. CDR3 coding DNA: TGCGCCAGCAGCTTACCTGCGGGGGCGAACGAAAAACTGTTTTTT.

J is TRBJ2-3 and V is TRBV9, with 10 bases fitting TRBD2. Germline V lookup: CDR1 SGDLS, CDR2 YYNGEE. Losses at the gene ends were 2 bases for V and 2 bases for J; bases not matched to a gene: 11. The CDR3 covers 18 residues. CDR3 DNA sequence: TGTGCCAGCAGCGTTAACCCTTCCAGCGGGGGGGACACAGATACGCAGTATTTT. Its protein product is CASSVNPSSGGDTDTQYF.

The rearrangement links TRBV27 to TRBJ1-5; D remains unclear. V dropped 4 bases and J dropped 0 bases, with 16 bases sitting between them. The germline gives CDR1 MNHEY, CDR2 SMNVEV (reference sequence). This CDR3 region has 17 residues. The CDR3, as DNA: TGTGCCAGCAGTTCCCGGGTAAGAGGACTTAGCAATCAGCCCCAGCATTTT. Its translation is CASSSRVRGLSNQPQHF.

The chain employs TRBV7-9 and TRBJ2-1, with TRBD2 matching over 12 bases. Trimming cost V 4 bases and J 0 bases; bases outside gene matches: 10. Germline CDR1 reads SEHNR; CDR2 reads FQNEAQ (reference sequence). CDR3 length equals 19 residues. CDR3 protein: CASSSTSGRPYSSYNEQFF. CDR3 sequence (DNA): TGTGCCAGCAGCTCGACTAGCGGGAGACCTTATAGCTCCTACAATGAGCAGTTCTTC.

This chain links TRBV13 with TRBJ1-1; possible D gene TRBD1, 6 bases. The CDR3 covers 14 residues. Germline V gene lookup returns CDR1 PRHDT and CDR2 FYEKMQ (reference sequence). V shed 5 bases and J shed 2 bases, with 12 bases lying between them. The CDR3 loop reads CASSNRDSNTEAFF. CDR3 coding DNA: TGTGCCAGCAGCAACAGGGATTCTAACACTGAAGCTTTCTTT.

The J gene is TRBJ1-2, the V gene TRBV7-6; D is perhaps TRBD1 (6 bases). V lost 5 bases to trimming and J lost 7 bases, with 26 bases between them. The CDR3 length is 17 residues. CDR1 is SGHVS, CDR2 FNYEAQ, per germline. The CDR3 DNA reads as TGTGCCAGCAGCCCCGGTGGGTCGACAGGCCTAATGCGTGGCTACACCTTC. Translated, it gives CASSPGGSTGLMRGYTF.

This chain uses TRBV27 with TRBJ1-2; D perhaps matches TRBD1 (5 bases). The V end lost 6 bases, the J end lost 3 bases, and 11 bases lay between the germline ends. Germline values: CDR1 MNHEY, CDR2 SMNVEV (reference sequence). The CDR3 sequence is 13 residues long. The DNA of the CDR3 is TGTGCCAGCAGCCCCAGGGACTACTATGGCTACACCTTC. Residues: CASSPRDYYGYTF.

The rearrangement uses TRBV6-4 and TRBJ2-1; 10 positions match TRBD2. After removal of 10 bases from V and 7 bases from J, the junction contained 7 bases not matched to a gene. CDR1 and CDR2 (germline): MRHNA, SNTAGT. The CDR3 has 13 amino acids. CDR3 coding DNA: TGTGCCACAGCGGGGGGGCCTAATAATGAGCAGTTCTTC. As protein: CATAGGPNNEQFF.

The V gene is TRBV19, the J gene TRBJ2-4; 7 bases are shared with TRBD2. Germline V gene lookup returns CDR1 LNHDA and CDR2 SQIVND (reference sequence). Trimming cost V 7 bases and J 3 bases; bases outside gene matches: 21. This CDR3 contains 19 residues. The CDR3 loop reads CASTPGLWERGLGKNIQYF. The CDR3 nucleotides are TGTGCCAGTACCCCTGGGTTGTGGGAGCGGGGCTTAGGCAAAAACATTCAGTACTTC.

Here the CDR3 DNA reads TGCGCCAGCAGCCAAGCTCCGGGACAGGAGTACAATGAGCAGTTCTTC. It yields the protein CASSQAPGQEYNEQFF. This rearrangement joins TRBV4-3 to TRBJ2-1; TRBD1 agrees at 8 bases. Germline V CDR1 and CDR2: LGHNA, YSLEER. The length of the CDR3 is 16 residues. Trimming at V came to 1 base and at J to 4 bases, leaving 6 bases not matched to a gene.

This sequence joins TRBV18 and TRBJ2-7, with TRBD1 matching 8 bases. The CDR3 has 14 amino acids. V lost 3 bases, J lost 5 bases, and 6 bases stayed unmatched. CDR1 is KGHSH and CDR2 is LQKENI in the germline V gene. This chain's CDR3 is CASSPPQGDNEQYF. The CDR3 nucleotides read TGTGCCAGCTCACCCCCACAGGGGGACAACGAGCAGTACTTC.

The chain couples TRBV6-5 to TRBJ1-5; tentatively, D is TRBD1 (5 bases). The CDR3 is 15 amino acids. Trimming cost V 6 bases and J 0 bases, with 12 bases left between them. Germline lookup yields CDR1 MNHEY and CDR2 SVGAGI. For the CDR3, the DNA is TGTGCCAGCAGAAACAGGCCGTATAGCAATCAGCCCCAGCATTTT. This encodes CASRNRPYSNQPQHF.

This clone was counted many times. V usage is TRBV30 and J usage is TRBJ1-6; 8 bases agree with TRBD1. The CDR3 covers 14 residues. CDR1 is GTSNPN, CDR2 SVGIG, per germline (reference sequence). Unmatched junction bases numbered 2, after V lost 2 bases and J lost 5 bases. The CDR3 region is CAWSQGADNSPLHF. The DNA of the CDR3 is TGTGCCTGGAGTCAGGGGGCGGATAATTCACCCCTCCACTTT. Complete variable domain (other parts from reference TRBV30 and TRBJ1-6): SQTIHQWPATLVQPVGSPLSLECTVEGTSNPNLYWYRQAAGRGLQLLFYSVGIGQISSEVPQNLSASRPQDRQFILSSKKLLLSDSGFYLCAWSQGADNSPLHFGNGTRLTVT.

V is TRBV14 and J is TRBJ1-4; no definite D call. The V end was cut by 0 bases, the J end by 7 bases, with 12 bases between. The CDR3 totals 15 residues. Germline CDR1 is SGHDN and CDR2 is FVKESK. CDR3 nucleotides: TGTGCCAGCAGCCAAGAAAACGGGTTTGGTGAAAAACTGTTTTTT. Translation gives CASSQENGFGEKLFF.

The V gene is TRBV19, the J gene TRBJ1-6; no reliable D call. The CDR3 loop spans 16 amino acids. Germline V gene sequence: CDR1 LNHDA, CDR2 SQIVND (reference sequence). Trimming took 1 base from V and 10 from J, leaving 17 bases between them. The CDR3 region is CASSIAGSRGNSPLHF. CDR3 in DNA: TGTGCCAGTAGTATAGCGGGTTCCAGAGGAAACTCACCCCTCCACTTT.